Sequencing of this T cell receptor (beta chain) was carried out in a study of brain T cells in children with intractable seizures. Study-wide results and limits: Absence of clones before surgery may stem from lower sequencing depth. HCMV serostatus was not known, and viral specificity came from CDR3 similarity only.

For this clone: Its antigen is not identified.

The sequenced cases were selected for having the highest brain T cell transcript signatures. Patients received at least one anti-epileptic drug before surgery. Generated by immunoSEQ multiplex PCR, the TCRdb table keeps only in-frame clones and is missing some. The sample carries approximately 77,000 clones, around 93% recorded once. V gave up 1 base and J gave up 4 bases, with 19 bases separating them. This CDR3 spans 18 amino acids. Germline V gives CDR1 SGHTA, CDR2 FQGTGA. The V gene is TRBV7-3, the J gene TRBJ2-2; tentatively, D is TRBD2 (6 bases). The input for sequencing was peripheral blood, taken at surgery. This sequence was found in a boy under two years old with tuberous sclerosis and intractable seizures. In nucleotides, the CDR3 is TGTGCCAGCAGCTTAAGGGGTGGCGGGATTGGATTCACCGGGGAGCTGTTTTTT. This codes for CASSLRGGGIGFTGELFF.